The sample holds many counts of the clone carrying this T cell receptor beta chain. Antigen: not known. In germline, CDR1 is SGHRS, CDR2 YFSETQ. V shed 4 bases, J shed 0 bases, and the junction held 3 bases outside the gene matches. The CDR3 consists of 14 residues. This sample is part of a study of T-cell reconstitution after alpha-beta-depleted transplantation in children. This sample's TCRbeta library carried unique molecular identifier barcodes. TCRdb recomputed calls from the PCR reads with MiXCR, one row per CDR3 protein. This sample has 15,000 to 20,000 distinct CDR3 sequences, with 5.1% found just once. Overall study findings and caveats: T-cell counts and diversity were attributed mostly to newly produced T cells one year after transplant.

Specimen: PBMCs, collected before TCRalphabeta/CD19-depleted stem cell transplant. The V and J genes are TRBV5-1 and TRBJ2-7, with 8 bases aligning to TRBD2. The source is a boy aged 5-17 years with acute lymphoblastic leukemia, due to receive a stem cell transplant. The CDR3 reads CASSPRGGSYEQYF. In DNA, the CDR3 is TGCGCCAGCAGCCCACGGGGGGGCTCCTACGAGCAGTACTTC. The variable domain in full, with the rest retrieved from reference TRBV5-1 and TRBJ2-7, is KAGVTQTPRYLIKTRGQQVTLSCSPISGHRSVSWYQQTPGQGLQFLFEYFSETQRNKGNFPGRFSGRQFSNSRSEMNVSTLELGDSALYLCASSPRGGSYEQYFGPGTRLTVT.